This TCR beta chain stems from a study of early T cells in non-severe SARS-CoV-2 infection. Separate cDNA molecules each had unique molecular identifiers attached to them. TCRdb reprocessed the 5' RACE reads via MiXCR and lists one record per CDR3 protein. This sample has 70,000 or so distinct CDR3 sequences, with more than 3.5% found just once. This clonotype was recorded a few times. V lost 5 bases to trimming and J lost 8 bases, with 15 bases between them. Germline assignment: CDR1 SEHNR and CDR2 FQNEAQ (reference sequence). The CDR3 extends over 14 amino acids. This receptor was obtained from an adult who was a healthcare worker with PCR-confirmed SARS-CoV-2 infection or an uninfected control (not recorded which). The donor label of this sample is uncertain. The rearrangement uses TRBV7-9 and TRBJ1-4; possible D gene TRBD1, 6 bases. The sequences come from whole blood, collected at baseline. The DNA for the CDR3 is TGTGCCAGCAGCCAACAGGGTTTCCGGGAAAAACTGTTTTTT. This encodes CASSQQGFREKLFF. Based on the CDR3 plus reference TRBV7-9 and TRBJ1-4, the full variable domain is DTGVSQNPRHKITKRGQNVTFRCDPISEHNRLYWYRQTLGQGPEFLTYFQNEAQLEKSRLLSDRFSAERPKGSFSTLEIQRTEQGDSAMYLCASSQQGFREKLFFGSGTQLSVL.